A selection of T cell receptor beta chains follows, all from one sample in a study of T cells in Graves' hyperthyroidism and ophthalmopathy. TCRdb redid the calling of the multiplex PCR reads with MiXCR, one entry per CDR3 protein. The table has around 380,000 distinct CDR3 sequences, roughly 13% seen once; the top ten hold around 20%. The sequenced sample consisted of blood. The source is a man aged 30-40 years with Graves' hyperthyroidism that later progressed to Graves' ophthalmopathy. CDR3s include the opening cysteine and the closing phenylalanine or tryptophan. D genes are given only for firm matches. Clone size is not always given. Where it is, it says once, few, many or a class for expanded clones.

19	TRBV25-1	TRBJ1-1	TRBD1	many	CASSESFGNRGQVYSEAFF	TGTGCCAGCAGTGAATCGTTCGGAAACAGGGGGCAAGTTTATTCTGAAGCTTTCTTT
19	TRBV20-1	TRBJ2-1	TRBD2	-	CSARDVLAGGIGSYNEQFF	TGCAGTGCTAGAGATGTGCTAGCGGGGGGGATCGGCTCCTACAATGAGCAGTTCTTC
16	TRBV5-4	TRBJ2-1	-	-	CASSRILSGAYNEQFF	TGTGCCAGCAGCCGTATTCTATCGGGGGCTTACAATGAGCAGTTCTTC
12	TRBV2	TRBJ2-5	-	few	CANRDTQETQYF	TGTGCCAACCGGGACACCCAAGAGACCCAGTACTTC
15	TRBV4-2	TRBJ1-6	-	many	CASRSAQGGNSPLHF	TGTGCCAGCAGATCCGCGCAGGGAGGGAATTCACCCCTCCACTTT
18	TRBV7-9	TRBJ2-5	TRBD2	-	CASSLPAGGPRGQETQYF	TGTGCCAGCAGCTTACCAGCGGGGGGGCCGAGGGGCCAAGAGACCCAGTACTTC
16	TRBV4-1	TRBJ1-2	TRBD1	-	CASSQDGGQLNYGYTF	TGCGCCAGCAGCCAAGACGGGGGACAGCTGAACTATGGCTACACCTTC
14	TRBV19	TRBJ2-5	-	few	CASSRMTEEETQYF	TGTGCCAGTAGTAGGATGACAGAAGAAGAGACCCAGTACTTC
18	TRBV10-3	TRBJ2-5	TRBD2	-	CAISESSGTGGALETQYF	TGTGCCATCAGTGAGTCTTCTGGGACCGGGGGGGCCTTGGAGACCCAGTACTTC
13	TRBV30	TRBJ1-1	-	-	CAWSLGQGIEAFF	TGTGCCTGGAGTCTCGGGCAGGGGATTGAAGCTTTCTTT
12	TRBV12-3/TRBV12-4	TRBJ1-5	-	many	CASAEGNQPQHF	TGTGCCAGCGCGGAGGGAAATCAGCCCCAGCATTTT
15	TRBV9	TRBJ2-1	-	many	CASSEPGTSYNEQFF	TGTGCCAGCAGCGAACCCGGGACATCCTACAATGAGCAGTTCTTC
13	TRBV4-1	TRBJ2-1	-	-	CAGTGHNYNEQFF	TGCGCCGGCACGGGACACAACTACAATGAGCAGTTCTTC
15	TRBV6-2/TRBV6-3	TRBJ2-6	-	-	CASSYSPLGANVLTF	TGTGCCAGCAGTTACAGCCCTCTCGGGGCCAACGTCCTGACTTTC
14	TRBV29-1	TRBJ2-2	-	-	CSAAGLLGTGELFF	TGCAGCGCCGCCGGGCTGTTGGGGACCGGGGAGCTGTTTTTT
11	TRBV30	TRBJ1-1	-	many	CAWSVNDEAFF	TGTGCCTGGAGTGTAAATGACGAAGCTTTCTTT
14	TRBV27	TRBJ1-5	-	many	CASRKQISNQPQHF	TGTGCCAGCAGAAAACAGATTAGCAATCAGCCCCAGCATTTT
15	TRBV7-9	TRBJ2-5	TRBD2	many	CASSQGLAEQETQYF	TGTGCCAGCAGCCAAGGACTAGCGGAACAAGAGACCCAGTACTTC
16	TRBV12-3/TRBV12-4	TRBJ1-6	-	many	CASSLAGSSYNSPLHF	TGTGCCAGCAGTTTAGCGGGGAGCTCCTATAATTCACCCCTCCACTTT
13	TRBV20-1	TRBJ1-1	-	-	CSARQDANTEAFF	TGCAGTGCTCGACAGGATGCGAACACTGAAGCTTTCTTT
14	TRBV7-8	TRBJ2-5	TRBD2	many	CASRRTSGEETQYF	TGTGCCAGCAGGAGGACTAGCGGGGAAGAGACCCAGTACTTC
15	TRBV10-2	TRBJ1-2	-	-	CASSPGGPGFYGYTF	TGCGCCAGCTCTCCGGGGGGGCCCGGGTTCTATGGCTACACCTTC
15	TRBV6-4	TRBJ2-1	-	many	CASRLDSLFSNEQFF	TGTGCCAGCAGACTCGACTCCCTTTTCTCCAATGAGCAGTTCTTC
16	TRBV3-1	TRBJ2-5	-	few	CASSQAQIGGQETQYF	TGTGCCAGCAGCCAAGCGCAGATTGGAGGGCAAGAGACCCAGTACTTC
14	TRBV4-1	TRBJ2-7	-	-	CASSQEVSSYEQYF	TGCGCCAGCAGCCAAGAGGTTTCCTCCTACGAGCAGTACTTC
17	TRBV7-3	TRBJ2-3	-	-	CASSLKGRAGEGGTQYF	TGTGCCAGCAGCTTAAAGGGCAGGGCAGGGGAGGGTGGTACGCAGTATTTT